This T cell receptor (beta chain) came from a study of beta chain features in type 1 diabetes (dated by TCRdb to between 2017 and 2018). Notes on the research overall: Patients and healthy donors did not differ in mean age, gender distribution, total cell number or subset yield. A total of over 95,000,000 sorted cells were examined across all samples, and RNA yield correlated strongly with the number of cells per subset. In the study, recently diagnosed type 1 diabetes patients and matched healthy donors were compared on the TCRB repertoires of their sorted circulating CD4+ T cell subsets. Naive and central memory subsets were obtained from all 30 or so donors, but regulatory and stem cell-like memory subsets were isolated from only 8 patients and 8 healthy donors. The full study reports these points: The naive, central memory and regulatory TCRB repertoires appeared to resemble one another more closely among patients than among healthy donors. Sequencing cDNA rather than genomic DNA could over-represent highly expressing activated cells, although activation and CD3 levels did not differ between groups. At VDJ recombination sites, patients with type 1 diabetes made fewer insertions and deleted more nucleotides, a pattern implying thymic rearrangement abnormalities. Because small numbers of individuals were included in the HLA sub-analyses, any influence of HLA type on TCRB rearrangement was left unresolved. PCR may preferentially amplify shorter templates, but because patient and control samples were amplified and corrected together, any resulting skew would affect both groups equally. Type 1 diabetes patients showed a moderate but significant shortening of TCRB CDR3 length in all four CD4+ subsets.

A single peripheral blood draw of about 120 mL on average was collected from each donor into heparinised tubes. Naive, central memory, regulatory and stem cell-like memory CD4+ T cells were sorted on a BD FACSAria II using a panel including CD45RO, CCR7, CD25, CD127, CD95 and CD27. Every sorted population had a purity above 95%. Right away, PBMCs were isolated by Lymphoprep density gradient centrifugation and were stained directly, with no culture step. To minimize batch effects, samples were stained and sorted in pairs, one healthy donor with one patient per experiment. Points on this clone: No antigen is known for it. Within one base of it there is no much larger clone, and no base qualities were kept.

Reading the germline V gene gives CDR1 SGHNT and CDR2 YENEEA. Unmatched junction bases come to 7, with V trimmed by 5 bases and J by 5 bases. The CDR3 measures 15 amino acids from cysteine to phenylalanine. Just the 45-base CDR3 DNA is kept, in frame starting at base 1. The entire amount of isolated RNA was reverse transcribed using the High Capacity cDNA Reverse Transcription Kit, so the sequenced TCRB transcripts were expressed ones. Deep immunoSEQ sequencing was performed on naive, central memory and regulatory T cell samples, with an average of roughly 3.6 million total reads per sample. Sorted cells were lysed in RLT buffer and RNA was extracted with DNase-treated RNeasy Micro or Mini kits, depending on cell number. Each cell subset was processed on its own to prevent cross-contamination, while patient and healthy donor samples were processed together. Using the immunoSEQ multiplex PCR, TCRB sequences were amplified from cDNA into 87-bp fragments spanning the CDR3 region. Sequencing of the amplicons was done on the Illumina HiSeq platform. In the original analysis: Synthetic template baselines were used to correct PCR bias computationally, reads within Hamming distance 2 were collapsed together, and singletons that could not be merged were discarded. Reads were aligned against IMGT to assign V, D and J genes, CDR3 length and insertions or deletions at six rearrangement sites. Within each subset, clonotype counts were normalized to sorted cell number, after which true diversity and Gini coefficients were computed with the tcR R package. The overlap coefficient, calculated on TCRB nucleotide sequences, was used to quantify repertoire sharing. Out-of-frame TCRB sequences from naive cells were analyzed to stand in for the pre-selection repertoire. The table comes from immuneACCESS by way of TCRdb, which keeps in-frame sequences with V and J called. Part of the clones is missing from these tables; in studies checked, under half for an unresolved V gene and the rest for unknown reasons. D and trimming were read from the DNA, whereas the V and J calls and clone size are those reported in that table. A total of fewer than 350,000 clones appear in this sample, approximately 15% of them only once. Approximately 0.015% of the sample lies in the top ten.

This clonotype originated in a man between 18 and 29 years old with type 1 diabetes. The sequencing sample was made of naive CD4+ T cells from blood. The cell subset or site label here, explained by the study, means: true naive CD4+ T cells. The rearrangement combines TRBV11-3 with TRBJ2-5, with 11 middle bases fitting TRBD1. The CDR3 in this case is CASSPGTGGVETQYF. The DNA sequence is given as TGTGCCAGCAGCCCTGGGACAGGGGGAGTGGAGACCCAGTACTTC. With the portions outside the CDR3 filled from the reference TRBV11-3 and TRBJ2-5 genes, the complete variable region becomes EAGVVQSPRYKIIEKKQPVAFWCNPISGHNTLYWYLQNLGQGPELLIRYENEEAVDDSQLPKDRFSAERLKGVDSTLKIQPAELGDSAVYLCASSPGTGGVETQYFGPGTRLLVL.